The 31 T cell receptor beta chains presented below share a single source sample, sequenced in a study of cytomegalovirus exposure and HLA in healthy donors. A multiplex PCR was run with 60 Vbeta primers and 13 Jbeta primers. Sequenced by immunoSEQ multiplex PCR; TCRdb stores in-frame clones only, minus some. The repertoire consists of over 85,000 clones, with 69% occurring once and the leading ten covering 1.2%. The sequenced sample consisted of PBMCs. The receptors were gathered from a female donor in good health and CMV-seronegative.

The rearrangement uses TRBV27 and TRBJ2-3, with D uncertain. From germline, CDR1 is MNHEY and CDR2 SMNVEV (reference sequence). V lost 3 bases and J 7 bases, leaving 11 bases between the germline ends. This CDR3 region has 13 residues. CDR3 nucleotides: TGTGCCAGCAGTTTGCAGGCACCCCATACGCAGTATTTT. It encodes CASSLQAPHTQYF.

This chain links TRBV15 with TRBJ2-1, with 9 bases aligning to TRBD2. The germline V gene has CDR1 LNHNV and CDR2 YYDKDF (reference sequence). V was clipped by 1 base and J by 4 bases; unmatched bases: 5. The CDR3 has 16 amino acids. CDR3 sequence: CATSRGGLAGYNEQFF. In DNA, the CDR3 is TGTGCCACCAGCAGAGGGGGGCTAGCGGGGTACAATGAGCAGTTCTTC.

Written as DNA, the CDR3 is TGTGCCAGCACCGGACAGGTAGTGGGTAAAGCTTTCTTT. Protein: CASTGQVVGKAFF. V usage is TRBV7-9 and J usage is TRBJ1-1, with TRBD1 matching over 7 bases. After removal of 7 bases from V and 9 bases from J, the junction contained 11 bases not matched to a gene. CDR3 length: 13 residues. Germline V gene lookup returns CDR1 SEHNR and CDR2 FQNEAQ (reference sequence).

This chain joins TRBV7-2 and TRBJ1-1, with D perhaps TRBD1 (5 bases). The CDR3 spans 14 residues. CDR1 and CDR2 (germline): SGHTA, FQGNSA. The germline V and J ends were trimmed by 4 bases and 3 bases, with 12 bases remaining between them. The CDR3 nucleotides are TGTGCCAGCAGCTGGGTGGGCAGGGACACTGAAGCTTTCTTT. Translation: CASSWVGRDTEAFF.

This chain connects TRBV27 to TRBJ2-7, with D perhaps TRBD2 (6 bases). CDR1 and CDR2 from the germline V gene are MNHEY and SMNVEV (reference sequence). Trimming removed 0 bases from V and 2 bases from J, with 8 bases in between. This CDR3 is built from 14 residues. CDR3 coding DNA: TGTGCCAGCAGTTTATCGCGGGGTCCCTACGAGCAGTACTTC. It translates to CASSLSRGPYEQYF.

The V gene is TRBV6-1, the J gene TRBJ2-5, with D unclear. Trimming took off 1 base at V and 1 base at J, with 7 bases between the two ends. The CDR3 consists of 14 residues. Germline V lookup: CDR1 MNHNS, CDR2 SASEGT. The CDR3, as DNA: TGTGCCAGCAGTGAAGGAACAGCCCAAGAGACCCAGTACTTC. Protein: CASSEGTAQETQYF.

This clone showed up just once. The chain joins TRBV5-8 to TRBJ1-2, with 9 bases that match TRBD1. Germline CDR1 SGHTS, CDR2 YDEGEE. The CDR3 totals 14 residues. V shed 5 bases, J shed 4 bases, and the junction held 6 bases outside the gene matches. CDR3 in DNA: TGTGCCAGCAGAGGGACAGGGAGCCCCTATGGCTACACCTTC. It specifies CASRGTGSPYGYTF.

This chain connects TRBV6-5 to TRBJ2-7, with D possibly matching TRBD1 (5 bases). Germline CDR1 and CDR2: MNHEY and SVGAGI. CDR3 length: 13 residues. Trimming pared 6 bases from V and 3 bases from J, leaving 12 bases between. The DNA of the CDR3 is TGTGCCAGCAGCATAAATACAGGCTACGAGCAGTACTTC. Translation gives CASSINTGYEQYF.

The rearrangement links TRBV19 to TRBJ2-2; TRBD2 agrees at 8 bases. Germline assignment: CDR1 LNHDA and CDR2 SQIVND (reference sequence). V gave up 6 bases and J gave up 9 bases; unmatched junction bases: 3. This CDR3 contains 12 residues. The CDR3: CASSTSGWELFF. In DNA, the CDR3 is TGTGCCAGTAGCACTAGCGGTTGGGAGCTGTTTTTT.

This clone came up a few times. This chain joins TRBV2 and TRBJ2-5, with 11 bases that match TRBD1. Germline V lookup: CDR1 SNHLY, CDR2 FYNNEI. CDR3 size: 15 residues. V lost 6 bases, J lost 4 bases, and 7 bases stayed unmatched. CDR3 residues: CASRLRDRGRETQYF. As DNA, the CDR3 is TGTGCCAGCAGGCTCCGGGACAGGGGGAGAGAGACCCAGTACTTC.

This chain joins TRBV7-3 and TRBJ2-1; possible D gene TRBD1, 8 bases. Deletions cut 5 bases from V and 7 bases from J, with 18 bases between. CDR1 is SGHTA, CDR2 FQGTGA, per germline. The CDR3 is made up of 15 amino acids. CDR3: CASSPGGGSANEQFF. The CDR3 DNA sequence: TGTGCCAGCAGCCCAGGGGGCGGGAGTGCGAATGAGCAGTTCTTC.

The V call is TRBV9, the J call TRBJ1-4; 7 nucleotides align to TRBD1. This CDR3 has 15 amino acids. V was pared by 1 base and J by 8 bases, with 8 bases of the junction left unmatched. Per the germline V gene, CDR1 is SGDLS and CDR2 is YYNGEE. CDR3 sequence reads: CASSVTGTEGEKLFF. DNA of the CDR3: TGTGCCAGCAGCGTAACGGGGACAGAGGGAGAAAAACTGTTTTTT.

The rearrangement uses TRBV6-1 and TRBJ2-3; TRBD2 aligns across 9 bases. Unmatched junction bases numbered 1, after V lost 2 bases and J lost 1 base. The germline V gene encodes CDR1 MNHNS and CDR2 SASEGT. The CDR3 loop spans 15 amino acids. The CDR3: CASSEQRGGTDTQYF. CDR3 DNA sequence: TGTGCCAGCAGTGAACAGCGGGGGGGCACAGATACGCAGTATTTT.

V gene TRBV29-1 combines with J gene TRBJ2-7; 7 bases are a match to TRBD2. Germline CDR1 and CDR2: SQVTM and ANQGSEA. Trimming took 4 bases from V and 4 from J; bases not matched to a gene: 7. This CDR3 comprises 13 residues. The CDR3 DNA is TGCAGCGTTGCGGCGGGAGCGGGGTACGAGCAGTACTTC. Translating it yields CSVAAGAGYEQYF.

This rearrangement joins TRBV28 to TRBJ1-2, with D uncertain. The CDR3 extends over 14 amino acids. Germline V gives CDR1 MDHEN, CDR2 SYDVKM. The V and J ends lost 6 bases and 2 bases respectively, with 13 bases between them. CDR3 sequence (DNA): TGTGCCAGCAGGTCCGGGGTCCTAAACTATGGCTACACCTTC. This codes for CASRSGVLNYGYTF.

This clone was counted between two and nine times. V gene TRBV5-6 combines with J gene TRBJ1-5, with a weak D call TRBD1 (6 bases). The V and J ends lost 0 bases and 0 bases respectively, with 13 bases between them. Per germline, CDR1 SGHDT and CDR2 YYEEEE. The CDR3 runs 17 residues. The CDR3 coding sequence is TGTGCCAGCAGCTTGGGGACAGCTTCCTATAGCAATCAGCCCCAGCATTTT. It encodes CASSLGTASYSNQPQHF.

V and J are TRBV19 and TRBJ2-5, with D possibly TRBD2 on 6 matching bases. The CDR3 sequence is 15 residues long. Trimming shortened V by 5 bases and J by 0 bases, and 13 bases separated the two germline ends. CDR1 and CDR2 (germline): LNHDA, SQIVND (reference sequence). CDR3 DNA sequence: TGTGCCAGTAGTTCCCGGGACTGGTACCAAGAGACCCAGTACTTC. Translating it yields CASSSRDWYQETQYF.

This clone has only a few counts. The chain employs TRBV6-6 and TRBJ1-2; a possible D gene is TRBD1 (6 bases). Germline values: CDR1 MNHNY, CDR2 SVGAGI (reference sequence). V dropped 4 bases and J dropped 4 bases, with 13 bases sitting between them. This CDR3 has 14 residues. CDR3 sequence reads: CASSLLTGPYGYTF. The CDR3 DNA follows: TGTGCCAGCAGTTTGCTGACAGGACCCTATGGCTACACCTTC.

The V call is TRBV5-1, the J call TRBJ2-1, with 9 bases that match TRBD2. Per the germline V gene, CDR1 is SGHRS and CDR2 is YFSETQ. V shed 4 bases, J shed 8 bases, and the junction held 10 bases outside the gene matches. This CDR3 has 15 residues. The CDR3 region is CASSGSSGIKDEQFF. DNA for the CDR3: TGCGCCAGCAGCGGATCTAGCGGGATTAAGGATGAGCAGTTCTTC.

For this clone: A read error is likely, as this CDR3 ends without the conserved phenylalanine or tryptophan. It is unclear where the CDR3 begins or ends on the DNA, so no DNA is shown, and the CDR3 is as TCRdb lists it. This sequence joins TRBV6-5 and TRBJ1-2; TRBD1, the table's D call, was not compared with the DNA. Germline V gene lookup returns CDR1 MNHEY and CDR2 SVGAGI. The CDR3 extends over 11 residues, inclusive of both ends. CDR3 region: CASVKNRRRAL.

This clone was counted a few times. The V call is TRBV28, the J call TRBJ2-2; TRBD1 aligns across 7 bases. V was clipped by 4 bases and J by 3 bases; unmatched bases: 8. CDR1 is MDHEN and CDR2 is SYDVKM in the germline V gene. CDR3 length: 16 amino acids. The CDR3 sequence: CASSSHRDSYTGELFF. The CDR3 region has the DNA TGTGCCAGCAGTTCCCACCGGGACAGTTACACCGGGGAGCTGTTTTTT.

This rearrangement joins TRBV7-2 to TRBJ1-2, with D hard to call. This CDR3 has 12 residues. CDR1 is SGHTA, CDR2 FQGNSA, per germline. The V end was cut by 1 base, the J end by 8 bases, with 8 bases between. This chain's CDR3 is CASSLDLSGYTF. For the CDR3, the DNA is TGTGCCAGCAGCTTAGATTTAAGCGGCTACACCTTC. The variable domain in full, completed from reference TRBV7-2 and TRBJ1-2, reads GAGVSQSPSNKVTEKGKDVELRCDPISGHTALYWYRQSLGQGLEFLIYFQGNSAPDKSGLPSDRFSAERTGGSVSTLTIQRTQQEDSAVYLCASSLDLSGYTFGSGTRLTVV.

V usage is TRBV5-1 and J usage is TRBJ1-2; 7 bases agree with TRBD1. The V gene end was trimmed by 3 bases and the J gene end by 8 bases; junction bases not matched to a gene: 10. The CDR3 has 14 residues. Germline V CDR1 and CDR2: SGHRS, YFSETQ. For the CDR3, the DNA is TGCGCCAGCAGCTGGCCGGGGACAGTAGGGGGCTACACCTTC. Translation: CASSWPGTVGGYTF. Full variable domain (outside the CDR3, taken from reference TRBV5-1 and TRBJ1-2): KAGVTQTPRYLIKTRGQQVTLSCSPISGHRSVSWYQQTPGQGLQFLFEYFSETQRNKGNFPGRFSGRQFSNSRSEMNVSTLELGDSALYLCASSWPGTVGGYTFGSGTRLTVV.

Within the sample, this clone is medium-sized (0.01 to 0.1%). The CDR3 loop reads CASSELRGLNTGELFF. The CDR3 DNA reads TGTGCCAGCAGTGAACTCAGGGGGCTGAACACCGGGGAGCTGTTTTTT. The rearrangement links TRBV6-1 to TRBJ2-2; 8 nucleotides align to TRBD1. V shed 2 bases, J shed 1 base, and the junction held 3 bases outside the gene matches. The CDR3 loop spans 16 amino acids. The germline CDR1 and CDR2 sequences are MNHNS and SASEGT.

The V call is TRBV6-6, the J call TRBJ2-7; tentatively, D is TRBD1 (5 bases). The CDR3 contains 10 residues. In germline, CDR1 is MNHNY, CDR2 SVGAGI (reference sequence). The CDR3 DNA sequence: TGTGCAGTAGGGGCTTACGAGCAGTACTTC. Translated, it gives CAVGAYEQYF.

This clone was seen more than once but under ten times. J is TRBJ2-6 and V is TRBV5-1; TRBD1 aligns across 7 bases. This CDR3 contains 16 residues. V trimming: 4 bases; J trimming: 3 bases; junction bases outside the gene matches: 7. Germline CDR1 and CDR2: SGHRS and YFSETQ. The CDR3 spells CASSLTGSSGANVLTF. In DNA, the CDR3 is TGCGCCAGCAGCCTGACAGGGTCGAGTGGGGCCAACGTCCTGACTTTC.

CDR3 DNA: TGCAGCGTCACCAGGACAATCCTAACGGAGACCCAGTACTTC. This encodes CSVTRTILTETQYF. The rearrangement links TRBV29-1 to TRBJ2-5; D might be TRBD1 (5 bases). V lost 6 bases and J 5 bases, leaving 19 bases between the germline ends. This CDR3 is 14 amino acids long. The V gene's germline CDR1 is SQVTM and CDR2 ANQGSEA.

The V gene is TRBV7-9, the J gene TRBJ2-7; 13 bases are a match to TRBD2. CDR3 length: 15 amino acids. J gave up 5 bases and V 4 bases, and 5 bases lay outside the gene matches. The germline V gene has CDR1 SEHNR and CDR2 FQNEAQ (reference sequence). CDR3 DNA sequence: TGTGCCAGCAGCTCGTCCGGGACTAGCGGGGACGAGCAGTACTTC. This gives the protein CASSSSGTSGDEQYF.

This clone was seen more than once but under ten times. The genes are TRBV29-1 and TRBJ2-2; no clear D gene. The V gene lost 1 base and the J gene lost 4 bases, with 10 bases spanning the gap. CDR1 and CDR2 (germline): SQVTM, ANQGSEA. This CDR3 spans 14 amino acids. CDR3 sequence (DNA): TGCAGCGTTGAAGGCCCCTCGGTCACCGGGGAGCTGTTTTTT. It codes for CSVEGPSVTGELFF.

The gene calls are TRBV10-3 and TRBJ1-1; 8 bases match TRBD1. With V trimmed by 10 bases and J by 8 bases, 12 bases remained unmatched. The CDR3 sequence is 13 residues long. Per the germline V gene, CDR1 is ENHRY and CDR2 is SYGVKD. CDR3 amino acids: CATQAGGELEAFF. As DNA, the CDR3 is TGTGCCACCCAGGCAGGGGGCGAGTTGGAAGCTTTCTTT.

The CDR3 DNA reads TGTGCCAGCAGCTTAGTGCACGGGACAACGGCCTACGAGCAGTACTTC. Translation: CASSLVHGTTAYEQYF. This sequence joins TRBV7-2 and TRBJ2-7, with D possibly matching TRBD1 (6 bases). The germline V gene encodes CDR1 SGHTA and CDR2 FQGNSA. Trimming took 1 base from V and 2 from J, leaving 15 bases between them. The CDR3 loop spans 16 amino acids.